Below, 19 T cell receptor beta chains from the same sample are listed, as sequenced in a study of shared T cell receptors in the human thymus. Repertoires were generated with immunoSEQ multiplex PCR, while TCRdb's copy carries only in-frame clones and drops some. Of hundreds of thousands of clones listed, 70% to 90% are singletons. The same specimen was also included in a second study, on human thymus T cells.

Specimen: thymocytes. Receptors were obtained from a boy in the first two years of life with a congenital heart defect.

This chain connects TRBV7-4 to TRBJ1-4, with D possibly TRBD1 on 6 matching bases. CDR1 is SGHVT, CDR2 SQSDAQ, per germline. The CDR3 contains 16 residues. V lost 2 bases and J 8 bases, leaving 18 bases between the germline ends. The DNA for the CDR3 is TGTGCCAGCAGCTTAAGGGGGAGGGGAGGGCTCGAAAAACTGTTTTTT. Amino acid sequence: CASSLRGRGGLEKLFF. The whole variable domain, remainder taken from reference TRBV7-4 and TRBJ1-4, is GAGVSQSPRYKVAKRGRDVALRCDSISGHVTLYWYRQTLGQGSEVLTYSQSDAQRDKSGRPSGRFSAERPERSVSTLKIQRTEQGDSAVYLCASSLRGRGGLEKLFFGSGTQLSVL.

This clone was seen a few times. The genes are TRBV9 and TRBJ2-5, with D perhaps matching TRBD2 (5 bases). Germline-derived CDR1 and CDR2 are SGDLS and YYNGEE. The CDR3 runs to 13 residues. V shed 4 bases and J shed 5 bases, with 12 bases lying between them. CDR3 residues: CASSPGRGETQYF. CDR3 sequence (DNA): TGTGCCAGCAGCCCCGGACGAGGGGAGACCCAGTACTTC. The full variable domain, rest sourced from reference TRBV9 and TRBJ2-5, is DSGVTQTPKHLITATGQRVTLRCSPRSGDLSVYWYQQSLDQGLQFLIQYYNGEERAKGNILERFSAQQFPDLHSELNLSSLELGDSALYFCASSPGRGETQYFGPGTRLLVL.

The V and J genes are TRBV7-2 and TRBJ2-1, with 11 positions matching TRBD2. The CDR3 consists of 16 residues. Germline values: CDR1 SGHTA, CDR2 FQGNSA. The junction had 8 bases not matched to a gene; V was cut back by 1 base and J by 9 bases. The chain's CDR3 is CASSLGSTSGSGEQFF. CDR3 nucleotide sequence: TGTGCCAGCAGCTTAGGGTCCACTAGCGGGAGTGGTGAGCAGTTCTTC.

The chain carries TRBV15 and TRBJ2-2, with D perhaps TRBD2 (5 bases). V gave up 3 bases and J gave up 0 bases, with 14 bases separating them. The CDR3 has 17 residues. Germline-derived CDR1 and CDR2 are LNHNV and YYDKDF (reference sequence). The CDR3 coding sequence is TGTGCCACCAGCAGCCCTCTAGCAGTTACGAACACCGGGGAGCTGTTTTTT. It is translated as CATSSPLAVTNTGELFF.

The genes are TRBV10-3 and TRBJ2-7; 8 positions match TRBD2. Germline lookup yields CDR1 ENHRY and CDR2 SYGVKD. After removal of 4 bases from V and 4 bases from J, the junction contained 9 bases not matched to a gene. The CDR3 is 15 residues long. CDR3 in amino acids: CAISVGDGRGYEQYF. DNA of the CDR3: TGTGCCATCAGTGTTGGAGACGGGAGGGGATACGAGCAGTACTTC.

This chain uses TRBV10-2 with TRBJ2-7; a weak D match, TRBD2 (5 bases). V was pared by 7 bases and J by 6 bases, with 16 bases between. The CDR3 contains 13 residues. Germline V CDR1 and CDR2: WSHSY, SAAADI. In DNA form, the CDR3 reads TGCGCCAGCACCCGGGGTAGGTCACGCGAGCAGTACTTC. Translating gives CASTRGRSREQYF.

In this sample, this clone turned up once. This chain joins TRBV13 and TRBJ1-2, with D possibly being TRBD1 (5 bases). This CDR3 region has 15 residues. Trimming took 5 bases from V and 2 from J, leaving 15 bases between them. Germline V lookup: CDR1 PRHDT, CDR2 FYEKMQ (reference sequence). CDR3 DNA sequence: TGTGCCAGCAGCCCCACCGGGGGACCCAACTATGGCTACACCTTC. Translating it yields CASSPTGGPNYGYTF. Filled out from reference TRBV13 and TRBJ1-2, the complete variable domain reads AAGVIQSPRHLIKEKRETATLKCYPIPRHDTVYWYQQGPGQDPQFLISFYEKMQSDKGSIPDRFSAQQFSDYHSELNMSSLELGDSALYFCASSPTGGPNYGYTFGSGTRLTVV.

This clone has just one count. V is TRBV5-3 and J is TRBJ2-7; TRBD2 matches at 13 bases. TRBV5-3 is annotated as an ORF whose role is uncertain. Trimming took 4 bases from V and 2 from J; bases not matched to a gene: 3. The CDR3 runs to 15 residues. CDR3 DNA: TGTGCCAGAAGCCTCGGACTAGCGGGGGCCTACGAGCAGTACTTC. Protein product: CARSLGLAGAYEQYF.

V is TRBV5-1 and J is TRBJ2-3, with D possibly matching TRBD2 (5 bases). Trimming took 2 bases from V and 0 from J, leaving 19 bases between them. The germline V gene encodes CDR1 SGHRS and CDR2 YFSETQ. The CDR3 contains 18 residues. CDR3 sequence: CASSFQEASRASTDTQYF. Here the CDR3 DNA reads TGCGCCAGCAGCTTCCAGGAGGCTAGCAGAGCTAGCACAGATACGCAGTATTTT.

The sample holds one count of this clone. The V call is TRBV30, the J call TRBJ1-2; 10 bases line up with TRBD1. The germline V gene has CDR1 GTSNPN and CDR2 SVGIG (reference sequence). Unmatched junction bases numbered 6, after V lost 7 bases and J lost 7 bases. CDR3 size: 12 residues. The CDR3 spells CAFRQGAFGYTF. CDR3 DNA sequence: TGTGCCTTTAGACAGGGGGCATTTGGCTACACCTTC.

Only a few counts were recorded for this clone. The rearrangement links TRBV27 to TRBJ2-7; 13 bases map to TRBD2. Trimming took 5 bases from V and 0 from J; bases not matched to a gene: 10. Germline CDR1 reads MNHEY; CDR2 reads SMNVEV (reference sequence). There are 18 residues in the CDR3. As DNA, the CDR3 is TGTGCCAGCAGTACCCGTGGACTAGCGGGAGTGCTCTCCTACGAGCAGTACTTC. Its translation: CASSTRGLAGVLSYEQYF.

This clone was found once. The rearrangement joins TRBV29-1 to TRBJ1-1; no reliable D call. The CDR3 has 15 residues. V was shortened by 1 base and J by 1 base, with 13 bases between the two germline ends. Germline V lookup: CDR1 SQVTM, CDR2 ANQGSEA. In nucleotides, the CDR3 is TGCAGCGTTGAAGGAGGGATCGATGCGAACACTGAAGCTTTCTTT. Translation: CSVEGGIDANTEAFF.

V is TRBV6-5 and J is TRBJ2-1; 12 bases are a match to TRBD2. Germline V gene data show CDR1 as MNHEY and CDR2 as SVGAGI. With 6 bases clipped from V and 8 bases from J, the junction kept 5 bases outside the gene matches. The CDR3 totals 14 residues. The CDR3 bases are TGTGCCAGCAGGCGACTAGCGGGAGTGTATGAGCAGTTCTTC. Translation gives CASRRLAGVYEQFF.

V is TRBV27 and J is TRBJ1-2; TRBD1 matches 8 bases. Germline CDR1 and CDR2: MNHEY and SMNVEV (reference sequence). V lost 6 bases, J lost 8 bases, and 8 bases stayed unmatched. The CDR3 runs to 13 residues. The CDR3, as DNA: TGTGCCAGCAGCAGACAGGGGTTTGGCGGCTACACCTTC. It specifies CASSRQGFGGYTF.

The chain's CDR3 is CASSLTGVHEKLFF. The DNA for the CDR3 is TGCGCCAGCAGCCTGACAGGGGTCCACGAAAAACTGTTTTTT. The genes are TRBV5-1 and TRBJ1-4; 8 bases agree with TRBD1. Germline values: CDR1 SGHRS, CDR2 YFSETQ. CDR3 size: 14 residues. The junction had 7 bases not matched to a gene; V was cut back by 4 bases and J by 8 bases.

This chain joins TRBV5-4 and TRBJ1-1, with TRBD1 as a possible D gene (5 bases). Germline CDR1 SGHNT, CDR2 YYREEE (reference sequence). Trimming stripped 0 bases from V and 4 bases from J, with 25 bases between. CDR3 size: 19 residues. The chain's CDR3 is CASSLAFRGREGVGTEAFF. The CDR3, as DNA: TGTGCCAGCAGCTTGGCCTTCCGTGGCAGGGAAGGGGTTGGCACTGAAGCTTTCTTT. Together with reference TRBV5-4 and TRBJ1-1, the CDR3 gives the full variable domain: ETGVTQSPTHLIKTRGQQVTLRCSSQSGHNTVSWYQQALGQGPQFIFQYYREEENGRGNFPPRFSGLQFPNYSSELNVNALELDDSALYLCASSLAFRGREGVGTEAFFGQGTRLTVV.

The V and J genes are TRBV19 and TRBJ2-7; 7 bases line up with TRBD1. Trimming removed 5 bases from V and 2 bases from J; junction bases left unmatched: 3. The length of the CDR3 is 13 residues. Per germline, CDR1 LNHDA and CDR2 SQIVND (reference sequence). In DNA form, the CDR3 reads TGTGCCAGTAGTGGACAGGCGACCTACGAGCAGTACTTC. It yields the protein CASSGQATYEQYF.

The J gene is TRBJ1-1, the V gene TRBV25-1; a possible D gene is TRBD1 (5 bases). The germline V and J ends were trimmed by 3 bases and 1 base, with 6 bases remaining between them. The CDR3 covers 13 residues. Germline values: CDR1 MGHDK, CDR2 SYGVNS. CDR3 nucleotide sequence: TGTGCCAGCAGTGACAGGGAGAACACTGAAGCTTTCTTT. Its protein is CASSDRENTEAFF.

CDR3 sequence (DNA): TGTGCCTGGAGTACGGGAGGGTCTGAGCAGTTCTTC. Protein sequence: CAWSTGGSEQFF. The chain carries TRBV30 and TRBJ2-1; TRBD2 aligns across 8 bases. The junction had 3 bases not matched to a gene; V was cut back by 2 bases and J by 9 bases. Germline V CDR1 and CDR2: GTSNPN, SVGIG (reference sequence). The CDR3 consists of 12 residues.